The next 32 T cell receptor beta chains were all read from a single sample in a study of T cell responses to AZD1222 COVID-19 vaccine. The assay was immunoSEQ multiplex PCR, and TCRdb's table has in-frame clones only and misses some. The profile shows over 150,000 clones, just under 95% of them singletons. Material: peripheral blood, obtained 28 days after the second dose of the MenACWY control vaccine. The receptors stem from an adult who received the MenACWY meningococcal vaccine as a control.

The chain links TRBV30 to TRBJ1-2; TRBD1 matches at 10 bases. This CDR3 comprises 14 residues. Trimming at V came to 5 bases and at J to 8 bases, leaving 11 bases not matched to a gene. Germline V gives CDR1 GTSNPN, CDR2 SVGIG (reference sequence). The CDR3 is CAWGRDRGRLGYTF. DNA of the CDR3: TGTGCCTGGGGACGGGACAGGGGCCGCCTGGGCTACACCTTC.

Here the CDR3 reads CASTSSGGGEQFF. For the CDR3, the DNA is TGTGCCAGCACCAGTTCGGGGGGCGGTGAGCAGTTCTTC. V and J are TRBV3-1 (or the pseudogene TRBV3-2) and TRBJ2-1; D is perhaps TRBD2 (7 bases). Trimming took off 7 bases at V and 9 bases at J, with 16 bases between the two ends. CDR3 length equals 13 residues. The germline CDR1 and CDR2 sequences are LGHDT and YNNKEL (reference sequence).

The J gene is TRBJ1-5, the V gene TRBV28; D is unresolved. V was trimmed by 7 bases and J by 1 base, leaving 23 bases between them. There are 18 residues in the CDR3. Germline CDR1 MDHEN, CDR2 SYDVKM. The DNA of the CDR3 is TGTGCCAGCATCCCGGGCCTTCCCGAACGGTGGAGCAATCAGCCCCAGCATTTT. It encodes CASIPGLPERWSNQPQHF.

V usage is TRBV7-3 and J usage is TRBJ1-6; TRBD1 is a possible D gene (5 bases). The CDR3 is made up of 14 amino acids. Germline CDR1 SGHTA, CDR2 FQGTGA. The V end was cut by 1 base, the J end by 7 bases, with 8 bases between. The CDR3: CASSLSGGNSPLHF. The CDR3 DNA reads as TGTGCCAGCAGCTTAAGTGGGGGAAATTCACCCCTCCACTTT.

J is TRBJ1-3 and V is TRBV19; weak D call: TRBD1 (5 bases). This CDR3 has 16 residues. Trimming pared 4 bases from V and 2 bases from J, leaving 15 bases between. Germline CDR1 is LNHDA and CDR2 is SQIVND (reference sequence). The DNA for the CDR3 is TGTGCCAGTAGTAGAGGGACTGATCTTCCTGGAAACACCATATATTTT. Residues: CASSRGTDLPGNTIYF.

This clone has a single count. The junction shows a germline mismatch at one end, possibly a read error. The chain carries TRBV27 and TRBJ2-3; the match to TRBD2 covers 8 bases. Germline V gene data show CDR1 as MNHEY and CDR2 as SMNVEV (reference sequence). The CDR3 extends over 15 amino acids. As DNA, the CDR3 is TGTGCCAGCAGCTCGGGGGGGCCAGGCACACATACGCAGTATTTT. This encodes CASSSGGPGTHTQYF.

V usage is TRBV7-3 and J usage is TRBJ1-2; no firm D call. The CDR3 is 14 residues long. Germline CDR1 reads SGHTA; CDR2 reads FQGTGA. With 1 base removed from V and 1 base from J, the gap between germline ends came to 7 bases. The CDR3 reads CASSLSRNNYGYTF. CDR3 nucleotides: TGTGCCAGCAGCTTAAGCAGAAATAACTATGGCTACACCTTC.

V usage is TRBV25-1 and J usage is TRBJ1-1, with 9 bases lining up with TRBD1. The V and J ends lost 3 bases and 9 bases, in that order; junction bases with no gene match: 11. CDR3 length: 15 amino acids. Germline V lookup: CDR1 MGHDK, CDR2 SYGVNS. CDR3 region: CASSEGWGGTGKAFF. The CDR3 DNA reads TGTGCCAGCAGTGAGGGTTGGGGTGGGACAGGGAAAGCTTTCTTT.

This chain joins TRBV3-1 (or the pseudogene TRBV3-2) and TRBJ1-1; 12 bases are a match to TRBD1. V dropped 1 base and J dropped 6; count of bases not matched to a gene: 3. CDR1 is LGHDT, CDR2 YNNKEL, per germline (reference sequence). This CDR3 is 15 amino acids long. CDR3 DNA sequence: TGTGCCAGCAGCCAAGGGGGACAGGGGGCTTCTGAAGCTTTCTTT. It translates to CASSQGGQGASEAFF.

The rearrangement uses TRBV2 and TRBJ2-7; D uncertain. Germline V gives CDR1 SNHLY, CDR2 FYNNEI. The V and J ends lost 4 bases and 2 bases respectively, with 12 bases between them. The CDR3 sequence is 14 residues long. This CDR3 is CASSAIGRPYEQYF. The CDR3 DNA follows: TGTGCCAGCAGTGCGATAGGACGGCCCTACGAGCAGTACTTC. The full variable domain, completed using reference TRBV2 and TRBJ2-7, is EPEVTQTPSHQVTQMGQEVILRCVPISNHLYFYWYRQILGQKVEFLVSFYNNEISEKSEIFDDQFSVERPDGSNFTLKIRSTKLEDSAMYFCASSAIGRPYEQYFGPGTRLTVT.

This chain connects TRBV19 to TRBJ2-3, with 11 bases identical to TRBD2. V shed 1 base, J shed 5 bases, and the junction held 2 bases outside the gene matches. The CDR3 extends over 15 amino acids. Germline V gene lookup returns CDR1 LNHDA and CDR2 SQIVND (reference sequence). The CDR3 spells CASSIAGLAGDTQYF. Written as DNA, the CDR3 is TGTGCCAGTAGTATAGCAGGACTAGCGGGAGATACGCAGTATTTT.

The chain uses TRBV11-2 and TRBJ2-1; D gene unclear. Germline values: CDR1 SGHAT, CDR2 FQNNGV. The CDR3 runs to 15 residues. Trimming pared 0 bases from V and 5 bases from J, leaving 11 bases between. The CDR3 spells CASSLDRLEHNEQFF. CDR3 nucleotides: TGTGCCAGCAGCTTAGATCGGCTGGAGCACAATGAGCAGTTCTTC.

This chain uses TRBV4-3 with TRBJ1-2, with 9 bases matching TRBD1. Germline CDR1 and CDR2: LGHNA and YSLEER. The CDR3 contains 15 residues. J was trimmed by 6 bases and V by 4 bases; bases with no gene match: 9. The CDR3 coding sequence is TGCGCCAGCAGCCGGGACCGACAGGGGGTAAATGGCTACACCTTC. It translates to CASSRDRQGVNGYTF.

The chain links TRBV7-9 to TRBJ1-3; D is ambiguous. Between the trimmed V and J ends, which lost 5 bases and 3 bases, there was a span of 2 bases. CDR3 size: 11 residues. Germline V lookup: CDR1 SEHNR, CDR2 FQNEAQ (reference sequence). The CDR3 loop reads CASSVGNTIYF. CDR3 DNA: TGTGCCAGCAGCGTTGGAAACACCATATATTTT. Full variable domain (rest looked up from reference TRBV7-9 and TRBJ1-3): DTGVSQNPRHKITKRGQNVTFRCDPISEHNRLYWYRQTLGQGPEFLTYFQNEAQLEKSRLLSDRFSAERPKGSFSTLEIQRTEQGDSAMYLCASSVGNTIYFGEGSWLTVV.

The chain carries TRBV27 and TRBJ1-1; D might be TRBD1 (5 bases). V dropped 5 bases and J dropped 1 base, with 11 bases sitting between them. CDR1 and CDR2 (germline): MNHEY, SMNVEV (reference sequence). This CDR3 has 14 amino acids. The CDR3: CASSMGRGNTEAFF. CDR3 DNA sequence: TGTGCCAGCAGTATGGGGAGGGGGAACACTGAAGCTTTCTTT.

The genes are TRBV6-5 and TRBJ2-5, with unresolved D. Germline CDR1 is MNHEY and CDR2 is SVGAGI. The CDR3 runs 14 residues. Trimming pared 0 bases from V and 2 bases from J, leaving 7 bases between. Here the CDR3 reads CASSYSTGQETQYF. CDR3 DNA sequence: TGTGCCAGCAGTTACTCGACTGGACAAGAGACCCAGTACTTC.

The rearrangement links TRBV18 to TRBJ2-3; TRBD2 agrees at 10 bases. The CDR3 has 16 residues. Germline assignment: CDR1 KGHSH and CDR2 LQKENI. The trim removed 0 bases at V and 6 bases at J, leaving 6 bases unmatched. The CDR3 region has the DNA TGTGCCAGCTCACCACCGCAGCGGGGGGGTCGGGATACGCAGTATTTT. The encoded protein is CASSPPQRGGRDTQYF.

The V call is TRBV28, the J call TRBJ1-1, with D uncertain. The CDR3 sequence is 11 residues long. Germline lookup yields CDR1 MDHEN and CDR2 SYDVKM. V was trimmed by 6 bases and J by 4 bases, leaving 6 bases between them. In DNA, the CDR3 is TGTGCCAGCAGATCGGGCACTGAAGCTTTCTTT. Translation gives CASRSGTEAFF. The full variable domain, completed using reference TRBV28 and TRBJ1-1, is DVKVTQSSRYLVKRTGEKVFLECVQDMDHENMFWYRQDPGLGLRLIYFSYDVKMKEKGDIPEGYSVSREKKERFSLILESASTNQTSMYLCASRSGTEAFFGQGTRLTVV.

The rearrangement joins TRBV5-1 to TRBJ2-5, with D maybe TRBD2 (6 bases). Germline V gene sequence: CDR1 SGHRS, CDR2 YFSETQ. V was pared by 3 bases and J by 5 bases, with 14 bases between. This CDR3 region has 14 residues. The CDR3 DNA is TGCGCCAGCAGCTCGACTAGGGGCCTGGAGACCCAGTACTTC. Protein: CASSSTRGLETQYF.

This clone appeared a single time. V gene TRBV20-1 combines with J gene TRBJ2-3, with D maybe TRBD1 (6 bases). The CDR3 is made up of 16 amino acids. Trimming stripped 3 bases from V and 0 bases from J, with 16 bases between. CDR1 and CDR2 from the germline V gene are DFQATT and SNEGSKA (reference sequence). The CDR3 spells CSASAGASFSTDTQYF. The CDR3 region has the DNA TGCAGTGCTAGTGCAGGGGCTTCCTTTAGCACAGATACGCAGTATTTT.

This sequence joins TRBV5-1 and TRBJ1-2, with TRBD1 as a possible D gene (5 bases). This CDR3 is 12 amino acids long. Trimming shortened V by 3 bases and J by 4 bases, and 7 bases separated the two germline ends. Germline CDR1 SGHRS, CDR2 YFSETQ. The CDR3 here is CASSSDSYGYTF. The CDR3 nucleotides read TGCGCCAGCAGCTCCGACAGCTATGGCTACACCTTC.

The chain carries TRBV28 and TRBJ2-5; TRBD2 matches at 9 bases. This CDR3 has 15 amino acids. The germline CDR1 and CDR2 sequences are MDHEN and SYDVKM. Trimming at V came to 6 bases and at J to 4 bases, leaving 9 bases not matched to a gene. CDR3 loop: CASSSASGARETQYF. CDR3 DNA sequence: TGTGCCAGCAGCTCCGCTAGCGGGGCCCGAGAGACCCAGTACTTC.

The gene calls are TRBV5-4 and TRBJ2-1; D call uncertain. Germline V gene sequence: CDR1 SGHNT, CDR2 YYREEE (reference sequence). The CDR3 covers 11 residues. V dropped 4 bases and J dropped 8 bases, with 7 bases sitting between them. CDR3 nucleotides: TGTGCCAGCAGCCTGGCATATGAGCAGTTCTTC. This translates into CASSLAYEQFF.

The V gene is TRBV6-6, the J gene TRBJ2-7; D is uncertain. CDR1 is MNHNY, CDR2 SVGAGI, per germline (reference sequence). This CDR3 region has 15 residues. V shed 5 bases and J shed 0 bases, with 14 bases lying between them. The DNA of the CDR3 is TGTGCCAGCAGTCCCGCCGATGGCAGCTCCTACGAGCAGTACTTC. Translating gives CASSPADGSSYEQYF.

The V call is TRBV12-3 or TRBV12-4, the J call TRBJ1-2; D not resolved. The CDR3 length is 13 residues. V was pared by 1 base and J by 4 bases, with 7 bases between. The CDR3 loop is CASSLGRVYGYTF. The CDR3, as DNA: TGTGCCAGCAGTTTAGGACGGGTCTATGGCTACACCTTC.

The chain has TRBV7-9 and TRBJ1-2; D is perhaps TRBD1 (6 bases). Germline V gives CDR1 SEHNR, CDR2 FQNEAQ (reference sequence). The germline V and J ends were trimmed by 1 base and 2 bases, with 14 bases remaining between them. The CDR3 sequence is 16 residues long. DNA of the CDR3: TGTGCCAGCAGCTTAGGGACAGCGTTTGGGAACTATGGCTACACCTTC. This sequence encodes CASSLGTAFGNYGYTF.

The V call is TRBV27, the J call TRBJ1-2; D not certain. The CDR3 has 12 amino acids. Trimming shortened V by 4 bases and J by 8 bases, and 11 bases separated the two germline ends. Germline loops: CDR1 MNHEY, CDR2 SMNVEV (reference sequence). CDR3 DNA: TGTGCCAGCAGTTCCCGGACGGGAGGCTACACCTTC. It translates to CASSSRTGGYTF.

This clone was seen more than once but under ten times. The chain recombines TRBV5-6 with TRBJ1-2, with a weak D call TRBD1 (5 bases). Germline V gives CDR1 SGHDT, CDR2 YYEEEE. V lost 4 bases to trimming and J lost 4 bases, with 14 bases between them. The length of the CDR3 is 14 residues. CDR3 in DNA: TGTGCCAGCAGCGTGCCGGGACCCAGCTATGGCTACACCTTC. Encoded protein: CASSVPGPSYGYTF.

V and J are TRBV9 and TRBJ1-2; TRBD1 matches 9 bases. CDR1 is SGDLS, CDR2 YYNGEE, per germline. CDR3 length: 15 residues. Trimming cost V 3 bases and J 6 bases; bases outside gene matches: 9. The CDR3 sequence: CASSGVTGGGNGYTF. The CDR3 DNA follows: TGTGCCAGCAGCGGAGTCACAGGGGGCGGAAATGGCTACACCTTC.

The CDR3 sequence is CASSDRVILSPLHF. The CDR3 DNA reads TGTGCCAGCAGCGACAGGGTAATCCTTTCACCCCTCCACTTT. The chain has TRBV2 and TRBJ1-6; 7 bases map to TRBD1. Germline loops: CDR1 SNHLY, CDR2 FYNNEI. J gave up 9 bases and V 6 bases, and 8 bases lay outside the gene matches. This CDR3 comprises 14 residues.

The chain links TRBV14 to TRBJ1-2; D gene ambiguous. V gave up 0 bases and J gave up 3 bases, with 2 bases separating them. This CDR3 comprises 12 residues. From germline, CDR1 is SGHDN and CDR2 FVKESK. CDR3: CASSQDYYGYTF. In nucleotides, the CDR3 is TGTGCCAGCAGCCAAGACTACTATGGCTACACCTTC.

V gene TRBV30 combines with J gene TRBJ1-1; no firm D call. The germline gives CDR1 GTSNPN, CDR2 SVGIG (reference sequence). Trimming took off 0 bases at V and 0 bases at J, with 11 bases between the two ends. This CDR3 is 15 amino acids long. This CDR3 reads CAWSVGSTLNTEAFF. The CDR3 DNA sequence: TGTGCCTGGAGTGTAGGATCCACATTGAACACTGAAGCTTTCTTT. The full variable domain, its missing parts supplied by reference TRBV30 and TRBJ1-1, is SQTIHQWPATLVQPVGSPLSLECTVEGTSNPNLYWYRQAAGRGLQLLFYSVGIGQISSEVPQNLSASRPQDRQFILSSKKLLLSDSGFYLCAWSVGSTLNTEAFFGQGTRLTVV.